This T cell receptor (beta chain) was observed in a study of blood T cell repertoires in COVID-19. Overall study: Collection of acute and convalescent COVID-19 samples took place in the United States, Italy and Spain.

The CDR3 loop spans 15 amino acids. The V end was cut by 1 base, the J end by 2 bases, with 11 bases between. The germline gives CDR1 MGHRA, CDR2 YSYEKL. Patients of the Seattle cohort, enrolled during active infection, were followed longitudinally. In the original workflow: Reference gene primer amplification gave estimated nucleated cell counts. Some clones are missing from TCRdb's copy, which holds only in-frame ones; the method was immunoSEQ multiplex PCR. For V, J and clone size, that table is used; D and trimming come from the DNA. This sample has around 470,000 clones, with nearly 90% found just once. This clone was seen more than once but under ten times.

This TCR was recovered from a man between 18 and 29 years old with COVID-19, enrolled during active disease. J is TRBJ1-2 and V is TRBV4-1; D is unresolved. Sequencing was done on a sample of peripheral blood. CDR3 in amino acids: CASSQVKGGNYGYTF. The CDR3 region has the DNA TGCGCCAGCAGCCAAGTGAAGGGCGGGAACTATGGCTACACCTTC.